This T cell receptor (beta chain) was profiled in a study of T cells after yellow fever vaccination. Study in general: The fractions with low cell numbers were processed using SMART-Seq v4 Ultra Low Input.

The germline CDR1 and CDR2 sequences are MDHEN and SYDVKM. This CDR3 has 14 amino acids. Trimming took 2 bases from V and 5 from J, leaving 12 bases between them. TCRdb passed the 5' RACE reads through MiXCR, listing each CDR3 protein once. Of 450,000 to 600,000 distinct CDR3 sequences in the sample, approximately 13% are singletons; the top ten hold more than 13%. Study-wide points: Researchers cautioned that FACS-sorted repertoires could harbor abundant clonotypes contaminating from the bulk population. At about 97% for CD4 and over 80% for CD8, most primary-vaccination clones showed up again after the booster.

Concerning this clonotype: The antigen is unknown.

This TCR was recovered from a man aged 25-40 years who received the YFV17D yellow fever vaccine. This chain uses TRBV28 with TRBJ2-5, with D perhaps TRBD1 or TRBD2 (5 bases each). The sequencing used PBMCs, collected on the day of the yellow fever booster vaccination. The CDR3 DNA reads TGTGCCAGCAGTTTAGTCGGGGCCCCCGAGACCCAGTACTTC. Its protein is CASSLVGAPETQYF.